Listed here are 21 T cell receptor beta chains from one sample, sequenced in a study of early T cells in non-severe SARS-CoV-2 infection. TCRdb independently ran MiXCR on the 5' RACE reads; one entry per CDR3 protein. The sample yields 25,000 to 35,000 distinct CDR3 sequences, over 2.5% seen once. Sequencing was done on a sample of whole blood. The receptors were sampled from an adult who was a healthcare worker with PCR-confirmed SARS-CoV-2 infection or an uninfected control (not recorded which).

Many counts were recorded for this clonotype. This rearrangement joins TRBV19 to TRBJ1-5; D remains ambiguous. With 5 bases removed from V and 0 bases from J, the gap between germline ends came to 14 bases. Germline CDR1 reads LNHDA; CDR2 reads SQIVND (reference sequence). CDR3 length: 16 residues. The CDR3 here is CASSFKGGISNQPQHF. The CDR3 region has the DNA TGTGCCAGTAGTTTTAAGGGAGGGATTAGCAATCAGCCCCAGCATTTT.

This clonotype showed up many times. The chain couples TRBV2 to TRBJ2-3; TRBD2 matches 9 bases. With 8 bases clipped from V and 1 base from J, the junction kept 13 bases outside the gene matches. This CDR3 has 17 residues. Germline-derived CDR1 and CDR2 are SNHLY and FYNNEI. The CDR3 DNA is TGTGCCAGCGATCTGACTAGCGGCGAATTGGGCACAGATACGCAGTATTTT. Residues: CASDLTSGELGTDTQYF.

This clonotype was recorded many times. V gene TRBV19 combines with J gene TRBJ2-5; D unresolved. Germline assignment: CDR1 LNHDA and CDR2 SQIVND (reference sequence). The length of the CDR3 is 16 residues. The V end was cut by 7 bases, the J end by 4 bases, with 22 bases between. The DNA for the CDR3 is TGTGCCAGTAAAGCCTCACTCTTGGCCCCCGGAGAGACCCAGTACTTC. It encodes CASKASLLAPGETQYF.

The J gene is TRBJ2-3, the V gene TRBV27; TRBD2 matches at 7 bases. There are 15 residues in the CDR3. V lost 8 bases and J lost 0; bases outside the gene matches: 8. Per the germline V gene, CDR1 is MNHEY and CDR2 is SMNVEV (reference sequence). CDR3 in amino acids: CASLLAASSTDTQYF. As DNA, the CDR3 is TGTGCCAGCCTCCTAGCGGCATCTAGCACAGATACGCAGTATTTT.

This clonotype was seen ten or more times. V is TRBV30 and J is TRBJ2-3, with 9 bases fitting TRBD2. CDR3 length: 13 amino acids. Germline trimming cut 7 bases from V and 2 bases from J; bases unmatched to any gene: 4. The germline V gene encodes CDR1 GTSNPN and CDR2 SVGIG (reference sequence). In DNA, the CDR3 is TGTGCCTTAGTAGCGGGGGTCACAGATACGCAGTATTTT. Translated, it gives CALVAGVTDTQYF.

A few counts support this clonotype. This chain uses TRBV4-3 with TRBJ2-2; D is uncertain. Trimming pared 0 bases from V and 4 bases from J, leaving 9 bases between. CDR3 length: 15 amino acids. Germline-derived CDR1 and CDR2 are LGHNA and YSLEER. The CDR3: CASSQDLLATGELFF. As DNA, the CDR3 is TGCGCCAGCAGCCAAGATCTACTTGCCACCGGGGAGCTGTTTTTT.

This clonotype was picked up many times. The gene calls are TRBV11-3 and TRBJ2-1; TRBD1 is a possible D gene (6 bases). The CDR3 extends over 12 amino acids. CDR1 and CDR2 from the germline V gene are SGHNT and YENEEA. Trimming cost V 6 bases and J 8 bases, with 11 bases left between them. This chain's CDR3 is CASSRQDHEQFF. CDR3 DNA sequence: TGTGCCAGCAGTCGACAGGACCATGAGCAGTTCTTC.

At least ten counts were recorded for this clonotype. The J gene is TRBJ1-1, the V gene TRBV3-1; D unclear. V was cut by 2 bases and J by 10 bases, with 11 bases left in between. Germline V CDR1 and CDR2: LGHDT, YNNKEL (reference sequence). This CDR3 comprises 12 residues. CDR3 in amino acids: CASSQSPPAAFF. The CDR3 bases are TGTGCCAGCAGCCAAAGCCCGCCAGCAGCTTTCTTT.

This clonotype was observed a few times. This chain links TRBV2 with TRBJ2-7; 7 bases are a match to TRBD1. V shed 6 bases and J 6 bases; nucleotides not matched to a gene: 8. The CDR3 totals 13 residues. Germline V gene data show CDR1 as SNHLY and CDR2 as FYNNEI. In nucleotides, the CDR3 is TGTGCCAGCAGCAGGGGGATTGTTGTCGAGCAGTACGTC. Translated, it gives CASSRGIVVEQYV.

This clonotype was observed many times. This chain connects TRBV10-2 to TRBJ1-2; D may be TRBD1 (5 bases). This CDR3 comprises 13 residues. Trimming left V 6 bases short and J 4 bases short, with 12 bases between. CDR1 and CDR2 from the germline V gene are WSHSY and SAAADI. The CDR3 sequence is CASSRGTSYGYTF. The CDR3, as DNA: TGCGCCAGCAGCCGCGGGACTTCCTATGGCTACACCTTC.

This clonotype was seen repeatedly, ten times or more. The chain carries TRBV2 and TRBJ2-3; 8 bases map to TRBD1. CDR1 is SNHLY, CDR2 FYNNEI, per germline. The CDR3 is made up of 13 amino acids. Unmatched junction bases numbered 2, after V lost 6 bases and J lost 3 bases. CDR3 protein: CASRRQGTDTQYF. The CDR3 DNA sequence: TGTGCCAGCAGGAGACAGGGGACAGATACGCAGTATTTT.

This clonotype appeared many times. The chain couples TRBV6-1 to TRBJ2-7; the D is unclear. Germline CDR1 is MNHNS and CDR2 is SASEGT. This CDR3 contains 15 residues. V was cut by 3 bases and J by 2 bases, with 14 bases left in between. The CDR3 sequence: CASSESGRLPYEQYV. CDR3 DNA: TGTGCCAGCAGTGAGTCGGGCAGGCTCCCCTACGAGCAGTACGTC.

This clonotype has a count of ten or more. The chain recombines TRBV29-1 with TRBJ2-1; D might be TRBD1 (5 bases). V was cut by 7 bases and J by 0 bases, with 19 bases left in between. This CDR3 is 16 amino acids long. In germline, CDR1 is SQVTM, CDR2 ANQGSEA. CDR3 nucleotides: TGCAGCGGCCGTCTACAGGACCCGAGCTCCTACAATGAGCAGTTCTTC. Encoded protein: CSGRLQDPSSYNEQFF.

Sample share makes this clonotype medium-sized. V usage is TRBV7-8 and J usage is TRBJ1-6; D call uncertain. CDR1 is SGHVS, CDR2 FQNEAQ, per germline. The V end lost 1 base, the J end lost 7 bases, and 2 bases lay between the germline ends. CDR3 length equals 12 residues. The chain's CDR3 is CASSLVNSPLHF. The CDR3 nucleotides are TGTGCCAGCAGCTTAGTAAATTCACCCCTCCACTTT. Using reference TRBV7-8 and TRBJ1-6 for the parts outside the CDR3, the full variable domain is GAGVSQSPRYKVAKRGQDVALRCDPISGHVSLFWYQQALGQGPEFLTYFQNEAQLDKSGLPSDRFFAERPEGSVSTLKIQRTQQEDSAVYLCASSLVNSPLHFGNGTRLTVT.

This clonotype was seen at least ten times. The J gene is TRBJ1-1, the V gene TRBV7-3; D is possibly TRBD1 (5 bases). V was clipped by 2 bases and J by 4 bases, with 14 bases between them. Germline-derived CDR1 and CDR2 are SGHTA and FQGTGA. The CDR3 sequence is 15 residues long. CDR3: CASSLSRQGGTEAFF. CDR3 sequence (DNA): TGTGCCAGCAGCTTATCCCGCCAGGGCGGCACTGAAGCTTTCTTT.

This clonotype has just a few counts. The chain uses TRBV7-8 and TRBJ1-5; D is undetermined. The CDR3 is made up of 15 amino acids. V lost 5 bases, J lost 11 bases, and 22 bases lay in between. Germline values: CDR1 SGHVS, CDR2 FQNEAQ. CDR3 sequence reads: CASSTTRDSPLAQHF. In DNA form, the CDR3 reads TGTGCCAGCAGCACGACCCGGGATAGTCCACTTGCCCAGCATTTT.

In its sample, this clonotype was seen many times. This sequence joins TRBV9 and TRBJ2-2; no clear D gene. The CDR3 spans 14 residues. CDR1 is SGDLS, CDR2 YYNGEE, per germline. V shed 3 bases and J shed 6 bases, with 12 bases lying between them. The CDR3 bases are TGTGCCAGCAGCGCCGTCTTGGGGTCCGGGGAGCTGTTTTTT. Translation: CASSAVLGSGELFF.

This clonotype was recorded many times. The V call is TRBV12-3 or TRBV12-4, the J call TRBJ2-7, with 7 bases lining up with TRBD1. Losses at the gene ends were 6 bases for V and 2 bases for J; bases not matched to a gene: 4. The CDR3 totals 13 residues. As DNA, the CDR3 is TGTGCCAGCAGCAAAGGACAGGCCTACGAGCAGTACGTC. Amino acid sequence: CASSKGQAYEQYV.

The chain couples TRBV5-1 to TRBJ2-7; D is unresolved. The ends were cut back, 1 base at V and 7 bases at J, with 12 bases in the middle. Germline CDR1 SGHRS, CDR2 YFSETQ. This CDR3 has 13 residues. The DNA for the CDR3 is TGCGCCAGCAGCTTGTCAGTGGGGTATGAGCAGTACGTC. It encodes CASSLSVGYEQYV.

In its sample, this clonotype was seen a few times. This chain joins TRBV27 and TRBJ2-2; D is uncertain. Trimming stripped 5 bases from V and 1 base from J, with 11 bases between. The CDR3 extends over 15 amino acids. CDR1 and CDR2 from the germline V gene are MNHEY and SMNVEV (reference sequence). CDR3 residues: CASSLGIRNTGELFF. In nucleotides, the CDR3 is TGTGCCAGCAGTCTAGGGATAAGGAACACCGGGGAGCTGTTTTTT.

This clonotype was detected ten times or more. The rearrangement joins TRBV10-3 to TRBJ2-2; perhaps TRBD2 as D (6 bases). V was pared by 3 bases and J by 3 bases, with 14 bases between. Germline V gene data show CDR1 as ENHRY and CDR2 as SYGVKD. This CDR3 region has 16 residues. The CDR3, as DNA: TGTGCCATCAGTGAAGGTCCAAGGGACTACACCGGGGAGCTGTTTTTT. Translation: CAISEGPRDYTGELFF.